Sequencing of this T cell receptor beta chain was carried out in a study of blood T cell repertoires in COVID-19. As for the study in general: Nucleic acid was either cDNA or gDNA, and it came from T cells, B-cell-depleted T cells, or PBMCs.

CDR3 length: 13 residues. The ends were cut back, 3 bases at V and 5 bases at J, with 8 bases in the middle. The V gene's germline CDR1 is MRHNA and CDR2 SNTAGT. Source study methods: Estimation of nucleated cell counts relied on the amplification of reference gene primers. Repertoires were generated with immunoSEQ multiplex PCR, while TCRdb's copy carries only in-frame clones and drops some. For V, J and clone size, that table is used; D and trimming come from the DNA. The sample has about 100,000 clones, over 75% seen once. This clonotype originated in a man in his fifties or sixties with acute or convalescent COVID-19. Input material: peripheral blood. This rearrangement joins TRBV6-4 to TRBJ1-5; D is unclear. The CDR3 loop is CASSEFGDQPQHF. In DNA, the CDR3 is TGTGCCAGCAGTGAGTTCGGGGATCAGCCCCAGCATTTT.